Below, 3 T cell receptor beta chains from the same sample are listed, as sequenced in a study of identical twins. TCRdb re-analysed the 5' RACE reads in MiXCR, keeping a single row per CDR3 protein. Counted here are around 490,000 distinct CDR3 sequences, roughly 13% occurring once; the ten biggest clones make up about 1%. This same sample was also part of a study on yellow fever vaccine responses in identical twins.

The sample consisted of CD4+ T cells sorted from blood. The receptors were gathered from a woman between 18 and 30 years old in good health.

The sample holds a few counts of this clonotype. The chain employs TRBV3-1 and TRBJ2-5; the match to TRBD1 covers 7 bases. This CDR3 is 15 amino acids long. V trimming: 4 bases; J trimming: 3 bases; junction bases outside the gene matches: 8. Per the germline V gene, CDR1 is LGHDT and CDR2 is YNNKEL (reference sequence). The CDR3 nucleotides read TGTGCCAGCAGCCCGCCGGGACAGCTTGAAGAGACCCAGTACTTC. It yields the protein CASSPPGQLEETQYF.

This clonotype has more than one count but fewer than ten. The V gene is TRBV20-1, the J gene TRBJ2-1; D is undetermined. The germline gives CDR1 DFQATT, CDR2 SNEGSKA (reference sequence). The CDR3 sequence is 13 residues long. Trimming took 7 bases from V and 5 from J, leaving 15 bases between them. CDR3: CSGLLGAHNEQFF. The CDR3 bases are TGCAGTGGTTTGCTGGGCGCCCACAATGAGCAGTTCTTC.

This clonotype was found a few times. The chain couples TRBV18 to TRBJ2-7; D remains ambiguous. This CDR3 comprises 14 residues. Trimming shortened V by 4 bases and J by 6 bases, and 16 bases separated the two germline ends. Germline V gene sequence: CDR1 KGHSH, CDR2 LQKENI. The CDR3 region is CASSLPDIRGEQYF. CDR3 sequence (DNA): TGTGCCAGCTCACTTCCTGACATCCGTGGCGAGCAGTACTTC.